This T cell receptor (beta chain) comes out of a study of OX40 agonist ivuxolimab in advanced cancers. For the study at large: Clinicians treated patients with ivuxolimab, an agonistic anti-OX40 (CD134) antibody. Subjects had a mean age of around 63 years, with a range of 23 to 79; around 83% were male. Patients achieving partial responses numbered three: one hepatocellular carcinoma case and two cutaneous melanoma cases. Study conclusions and caveats: Expanded clones were, on average, more numerous among CD8+ T cells than CD4+.

This clone appeared a single time. Its antigen is undetermined. The table came from immunoSEQ multiplex PCR; TCRdb's copy has only in-frame clones and leaves some out. The sample has some 83,000 clones, 86% seen once; the top ten hold under 0.8%. CDR1 and CDR2 from the germline V gene are LNHDA and SQIVND (reference sequence). CDR3 length: 13 residues. V shed 5 bases and J shed 0 bases, with 7 bases lying between them. The receptor was isolated from an adult with an advanced solid tumor such as melanoma, head and neck, liver or kidney cancer. Source: CD4+ or CD8+ T cells sorted from blood, taken in a trial of the OX40 agonist ivuxolimab. The chain uses TRBV19 and TRBJ2-5; D is unresolved. The DNA for the CDR3 is TGTGCCAGTAGTCCAACGTACCAAGAGACCCAGTACTTC. It translates to CASSPTYQETQYF.